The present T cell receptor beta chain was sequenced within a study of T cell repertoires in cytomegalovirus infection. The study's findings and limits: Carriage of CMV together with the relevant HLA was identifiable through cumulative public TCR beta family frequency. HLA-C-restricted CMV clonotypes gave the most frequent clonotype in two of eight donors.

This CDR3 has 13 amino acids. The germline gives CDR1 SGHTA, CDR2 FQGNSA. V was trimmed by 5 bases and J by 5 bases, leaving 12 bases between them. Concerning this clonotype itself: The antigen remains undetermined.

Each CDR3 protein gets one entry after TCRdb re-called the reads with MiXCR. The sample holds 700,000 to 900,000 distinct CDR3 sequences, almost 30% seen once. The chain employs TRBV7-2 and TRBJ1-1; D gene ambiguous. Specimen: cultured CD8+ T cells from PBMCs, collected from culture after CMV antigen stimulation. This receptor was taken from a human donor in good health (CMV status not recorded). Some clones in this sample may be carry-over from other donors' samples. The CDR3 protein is CASSAGVVTEAFF. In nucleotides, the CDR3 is TGTGCCAGCAGCGCCGGGGTGGTGACTGAAGCTTTCTTT.